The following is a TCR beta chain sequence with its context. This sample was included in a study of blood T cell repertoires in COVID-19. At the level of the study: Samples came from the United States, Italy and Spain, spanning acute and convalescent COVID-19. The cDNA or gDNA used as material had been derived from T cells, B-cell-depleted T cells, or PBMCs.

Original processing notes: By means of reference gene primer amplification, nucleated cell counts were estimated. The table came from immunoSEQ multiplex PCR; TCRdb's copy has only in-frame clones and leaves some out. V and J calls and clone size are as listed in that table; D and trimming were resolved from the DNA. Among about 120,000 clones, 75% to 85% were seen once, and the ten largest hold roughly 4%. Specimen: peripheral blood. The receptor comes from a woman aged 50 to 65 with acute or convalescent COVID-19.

CDR3: CASSTGTSGNNEQFF. The CDR3 DNA reads TGTGCCAGTAGTACTGGGACTAGCGGTAACAATGAGCAGTTCTTC. The genes are TRBV19 and TRBJ2-1, with 11 bases matching TRBD2. Germline CDR1 and CDR2: LNHDA and SQIVND (reference sequence). CDR3 length equals 15 residues. J was trimmed by 5 bases and V by 4 bases; bases with no gene match: 4. The full variable domain, completed using reference TRBV19 and TRBJ2-1, is DGGITQSPKYLFRKEGQNVTLSCEQNLNHDAMYWYRQDPGQGLRLIYYSQIVNDFQKGDIAEGYSVSREKKESFPLTVTSAQKNPTAFYLCASSTGTSGNNEQFFGPGTRLTVL.